The 16 T cell receptor beta chains in this list originate from one sample, sequenced in a study of identical twins. TCRdb called the 5' RACE reads again in MiXCR, with one record for every CDR3 protein. Counted here are about 530,000 distinct CDR3 sequences, roughly 15% occurring once; the ten biggest clones make up 0.44%. These data were also filed under a second study, of yellow fever vaccine responses in identical twins.

The sequenced material came from CD4+ T cells sorted from blood. The receptors were sampled from a woman aged 18-30 years in good health.

The chain couples TRBV12-3 or TRBV12-4 to TRBJ2-3, with 7 nucleotides matching TRBD2. This CDR3 contains 15 residues. The ends lost 5 bases at V and 2 bases at J; junction bases unmatched: 7. Here the CDR3 reads CASSTLAETTDTQYF. The CDR3 DNA sequence: TGTGCCAGCAGTACTCTAGCGGAGACCACAGATACGCAGTATTTT.

This chain joins TRBV25-1 and TRBJ1-6, with D perhaps TRBD1 (5 bases). Germline V CDR1 and CDR2: MGHDK, SYGVNS. V was trimmed by 1 base and J by 7 bases, leaving 14 bases between them. CDR3 length equals 16 residues. The CDR3 coding sequence is TGTGCCAGCAGTGAATGGGACGGTACTGGGAATTCACCCCTCCACTTT. This translates into CASSEWDGTGNSPLHF.

This clonotype was seen a few times. The chain couples TRBV20-1 to TRBJ2-1; perhaps TRBD2 as D (7 bases). The germline V gene has CDR1 DFQATT and CDR2 SNEGSKA (reference sequence). The CDR3 spans 16 residues. V was clipped by 3 bases and J by 4 bases, with 19 bases between them. CDR3 coding DNA: TGCAGTGCTAGGGGGGCGGGAGCGGTTTTTTACAATGAGCAGTTCTTC. Its translation is CSARGAGAVFYNEQFF.

The rearrangement uses TRBV5-6 and TRBJ2-1; 8 bases line up with TRBD1. This CDR3 has 15 amino acids. Germline trimming cut 2 bases from V and 2 bases from J; bases unmatched to any gene: 3. The V gene's germline CDR1 is SGHDT and CDR2 YYEEEE. The DNA of the CDR3 is TGTGCCAGCAGCTTTCCGACAGGGGCCTACAATGAGCAGTTCTTC. This translates into CASSFPTGAYNEQFF. Full variable domain (remainder filled in from reference TRBV5-6 and TRBJ2-1): DAGVTQSPTHLIKTRGQQVTLRCSPKSGHDTVSWYQQALGQGPQFIFQYYEEEERQRGNFPDRFSGHQFPNYSSELNVNALLLGDSALYLCASSFPTGAYNEQFFGPGTRLTVL.

This sequence joins TRBV27 and TRBJ2-2, with a possible D match to TRBD1 (5 bases). Germline-derived CDR1 and CDR2 are MNHEY and SMNVEV (reference sequence). The CDR3 loop spans 15 amino acids. Trimming removed 6 bases at V and 5 bases at J, with 16 bases between. The CDR3 loop is CASSVAGLQTGELFF. DNA for the CDR3: TGTGCCAGCAGCGTTGCAGGGCTACAAACCGGGGAGCTGTTTTTT.

This clonotype was seen only once. The chain carries TRBV15 and TRBJ1-2, with D unresolved. The CDR3 covers 14 residues. Germline values: CDR1 LNHNV, CDR2 YYDKDF (reference sequence). V dropped 3 bases and J dropped 1 base, with 9 bases sitting between them. CDR3 sequence: CATSSERDNYGYTF. CDR3 nucleotides: TGTGCCACCAGCAGTGAGAGAGATAACTATGGCTACACCTTC.

The chain carries TRBV5-1 and TRBJ2-2; D tentatively reads TRBD1 or TRBD2 (5 bases each). Trimming left V 0 bases short and J 5 bases short, with 11 bases between. Germline V gives CDR1 SGHRS, CDR2 YFSETQ. The CDR3 is 15 amino acids. This chain's CDR3 is CASSLGEGQTGELFF. As DNA, the CDR3 is TGCGCCAGCAGCTTGGGCGAGGGGCAAACCGGGGAGCTGTTTTTT.

This clonotype has only a few counts. The gene calls are TRBV10-2 and TRBJ2-1, with TRBD2 matching 9 bases. V shed 2 bases and J 6 bases; nucleotides not matched to a gene: 5. CDR3 size: 15 residues. From germline, CDR1 is WSHSY and CDR2 SAAADI. In nucleotides, the CDR3 is TGCGCCAGCAGTGAGAGTAGCGGGAGCCCCAATGAGCAGTTCTTC. This sequence encodes CASSESSGSPNEQFF.

The V call is TRBV11-2, the J call TRBJ2-7; TRBD2 matches 8 bases. V dropped 3 bases and J dropped 5; count of bases not matched to a gene: 6. The CDR3 is 14 amino acids. Germline lookup yields CDR1 SGHAT and CDR2 FQNNGV. The CDR3 sequence: CASSFGRAINEQYF. The CDR3 region has the DNA TGTGCCAGCAGCTTCGGGAGGGCGATCAACGAGCAGTACTTC.

This clonotype has a handful of counts. V usage is TRBV6-5 and J usage is TRBJ2-5; 7 bases are a match to TRBD2. In germline, CDR1 is MNHEY, CDR2 SVGAGI. With 2 bases clipped from V and 2 bases from J, the junction kept 14 bases outside the gene matches. The CDR3 covers 18 residues. The CDR3 is CASSYEPRTRRNQETQYF. The DNA for the CDR3 is TGTGCCAGCAGTTACGAACCCCGGACTAGGCGAAATCAAGAGACCCAGTACTTC.

The V call is TRBV12-3 or TRBV12-4, the J call TRBJ1-2; D gene unclear. Trimming removed 3 bases at V and 14 bases at J, with 19 bases between. There are 13 residues in the CDR3. The CDR3 nucleotides read TGTGCCAGCAGTTTTCGGGGTGACTCGGTAGGGACCTTC. This codes for CASSFRGDSVGTF.

The chain links TRBV3-1 to TRBJ2-1; perhaps TRBD2 as D (6 bases). Between the trimmed V and J ends, which lost 0 bases and 5 bases, there was a span of 32 bases. The CDR3 runs to 22 residues. In germline, CDR1 is LGHDT, CDR2 YNNKEL (reference sequence). The CDR3 loop reads CASSQDVPWGSAGTHLDNEQFF. CDR3 nucleotide sequence: TGTGCCAGCAGCCAAGATGTACCTTGGGGGTCGGCGGGGACCCACCTTGACAATGAGCAGTTCTTC.

The sample holds a few counts of this clonotype. V usage is TRBV19 and J usage is TRBJ1-1, with D possibly matching TRBD1 (5 bases). Between the trimmed V and J ends, which lost 3 bases and 2 bases, there was a span of 10 bases. The CDR3 contains 14 residues. Germline V lookup: CDR1 LNHDA, CDR2 SQIVND (reference sequence). This CDR3 reads CASSMFQGNTEAFF. In DNA, the CDR3 is TGTGCCAGTAGTATGTTCCAGGGTAACACTGAAGCTTTCTTT.

This sequence joins TRBV20-1 and TRBJ2-1; D is unclear. V was pared by 0 bases and J by 2 bases, with 14 bases between. The germline CDR1 and CDR2 sequences are DFQATT and SNEGSKA (reference sequence). CDR3 length: 16 amino acids. CDR3 amino acids: CSARDYGPGTYNEQFF. Here the CDR3 DNA reads TGCAGTGCTAGAGATTACGGCCCTGGAACCTACAATGAGCAGTTCTTC.

J is TRBJ2-7 and V is TRBV25-1; tentative D call: TRBD1 (6 bases). V was clipped by 4 bases and J by 2 bases, with 6 bases between them. Germline lookup yields CDR1 MGHDK and CDR2 SYGVNS. The CDR3 totals 12 residues. The CDR3 sequence is CASSGDTYEQYF. The CDR3 nucleotides read TGTGCCAGCAGTGGGGACACCTACGAGCAGTACTTC.

The rearrangement uses TRBV2 and TRBJ2-2, with D perhaps TRBD1 (6 bases). CDR3 length: 15 amino acids. Trimming removed 6 bases at V and 4 bases at J, with 15 bases between. Per the germline V gene, CDR1 is SNHLY and CDR2 is FYNNEI. CDR3 loop: CASRASGVVTGELFF. The CDR3 DNA is TGTGCCAGCAGAGCGTCAGGGGTCGTCACCGGGGAGCTGTTTTTT.